The clone carrying this T cell receptor (beta chain) was seen more than once but under ten times. This entry belongs to a study of glioma-infiltrating T cells after dendritic cell vaccination. Clones were read by immunoSEQ multiplex PCR, and TCRdb kept only the in-frame ones, dropping some. The sample includes fewer than 100,000 clones, around 84% of them seen just once. This CDR3 has 15 residues. Germline V gene data show CDR1 as SNHLY and CDR2 as FYNNEI. Losses at the gene ends were 5 bases for V and 5 bases for J; bases not matched to a gene: 4. This sequence originates from a human donor with glioblastoma. This specimen was blood, taken before dendritic cell vaccination. This chain links TRBV2 with TRBJ2-2, with 11 bases identical to TRBD2. This CDR3 is CASSLTSGGTGELFF. Here the CDR3 DNA reads TGTGCCAGCAGTCTAACTAGCGGGGGAACCGGGGAGCTGTTTTTT. Full variable domain (outside the CDR3, taken from reference TRBV2 and TRBJ2-2): EPEVTQTPSHQVTQMGQEVILRCVPISNHLYFYWYRQILGQKVEFLVSFYNNEISEKSEIFDDQFSVERPDGSNFTLKIRSTKLEDSAMYFCASSLTSGGTGELFFGEGSRLTVL.